The clone carrying this T cell receptor beta chain has more than one count but fewer than ten. Its antigen is undetermined. The germline V gene encodes CDR1 MDHEN and CDR2 SYDVKM. This CDR3 spans 11 amino acids. The V end was cut by 6 bases, the J end by 12 bases, with 11 bases between. This record belongs to a study of cytotoxic CD8 clonotypes in ibrutinib-treated CLL. Cryopreserved PBMCs provided around 2 micrograms of genomic DNA for the TCR beta libraries. Study observations and caveats: Public clonotypes proved infrequent, and on treatment they shrank or remained steady.

Here immunoSEQ multiplex PCR was the method, and the copy in TCRdb shows in-frame clones only, minus some. The sample carries 60,000 or so clones, roughly 57% recorded once. This receptor was obtained from a human donor with chronic lymphocytic leukemia. Sequenced material: PBMCs, taken after 12 months of ibrutinib treatment. The chain links TRBV28 to TRBJ1-4; no definite D call. The CDR3 loop reads CASRGYMELFF. Here the CDR3 DNA reads TGTGCCAGCAGGGGTTACATGGAACTGTTTTTT.